Listed below are T cell receptor beta chains from one sample, sequenced in a study of shared clonotypes between healthy human individuals. The assay was immunoSEQ multiplex PCR, and TCRdb's table has in-frame clones only and misses some. The sample lists over 100,000 clones; about 70% were seen once. Sequenced sample: memory CD8+ T cells sorted from blood. The receptors shown here come from a woman aged 30 to 39 in good health. Each CDR3 is given with its conserved first and last residue. The order of the fields is clone size, D gene, J gene, V gene, CDR3 DNA, CDR3 protein. D genes are given only for firm matches. For some rows the clone size is stated as once, few or many, or as a class when expanded; others skip it.

clone size: NA
D gene: TRBD1
J gene: TRBJ1-1
V gene: TRBV25-1
CDR3 DNA: TGTGCCAGCAGTGGGACAGGGCGTACTGAAGCTTTCTTT
CDR3 protein: CASSGTGRTEAFF

clone size: NA
D gene: TRBD1
J gene: TRBJ1-5
V gene: TRBV28
CDR3 DNA: TGTGCCAGCAGTAAGACCCGAAGGACAGGGGTAAATCAGCCCCAGCATTTT
CDR3 protein: CASSKTRRTGVNQPQHF

clone size: NA
D gene: TRBD2
J gene: TRBJ2-3
V gene: TRBV27
CDR3 DNA: TGTGCCAGCAGTTTAGGAGCGGGAGATGCAGATACGCAGTATTTT
CDR3 protein: CASSLGAGDADTQYF

clone size: NA
D gene: TRBD2
J gene: TRBJ2-7
V gene: TRBV2
CDR3 DNA: TGTGCCAGCCCCCGTCAGCGGGAGGCAACCTACGAGCAGTACTTC
CDR3 protein: CASPRQREATYEQYF

clone size: NA
D gene: NA
J gene: TRBJ2-7
V gene: TRBV5-4
CDR3 DNA: TGTGCCAGCAGCTTGAGAGGGGGGGCCTACGAGCAGTACTTC
CDR3 protein: CASSLRGGAYEQYF

clone size: many
D gene: TRBD1
J gene: TRBJ1-5
V gene: TRBV7-6
CDR3 DNA: TGTGCCAGCAGCTCGACAGGGTCAGGCAATCAGCCCCAGCATTTT
CDR3 protein: CASSSTGSGNQPQHF

clone size: NA
D gene: TRBD2
J gene: TRBJ2-5
V gene: TRBV2
CDR3 DNA: TGTGCCAGCAGAGTGACTAGCGGAATAGAGACCCAGTACTTC
CDR3 protein: CASRVTSGIETQYF

clone size: NA
D gene: NA
J gene: TRBJ1-1
V gene: TRBV6-5
CDR3 DNA: TGTGCCAGCAGTTACTCGAGGGGACCCGGCACTGAAGCTTTCTTT
CDR3 protein: CASSYSRGPGTEAFF

clone size: NA
D gene: TRBD2
J gene: TRBJ2-3
V gene: TRBV2
CDR3 DNA: TGTGCCGGACTGAATAGCGGGAGTAGAGCGGATACGCAGTATTTT
CDR3 protein: CAGLNSGSRADTQYF

clone size: many
D gene: TRBD1
J gene: TRBJ2-7
V gene: TRBV19
CDR3 DNA: TGTGCCAGTAGCAATTCCCCCCTAGACCCGGGACAGGGGACCTACGAGCAGTACTTC
CDR3 protein: CASSNSPLDPGQGTYEQYF

clone size: few
D gene: TRBD2
J gene: TRBJ2-7
V gene: TRBV19
CDR3 DNA: TGTGCCAGTACGAGCGGGGGAGCCTACGAGCAGTACTTC
CDR3 protein: CASTSGGAYEQYF

clone size: NA
D gene: TRBD2
J gene: TRBJ2-7
V gene: TRBV6-6
CDR3 DNA: TGTGCCAGCAGTGATTGGACTAGCGGGAGACCCGAGCAGTACTTC
CDR3 protein: CASSDWTSGRPEQYF

clone size: NA
D gene: NA
J gene: TRBJ1-2
V gene: TRBV29-1
CDR3 DNA: TGCAGCGGAGCAACAGGCCACCCTTTCGGCTACACCTTC
CDR3 protein: CSGATGHPFGYTF

clone size: NA
D gene: NA
J gene: TRBJ2-7
V gene: TRBV27
CDR3 DNA: TGTGCCAGCAGTCGAAGCGGCCCCTACGAGCAGTACTTC
CDR3 protein: CASSRSGPYEQYF

clone size: once
D gene: NA
J gene: TRBJ2-2
V gene: TRBV27
CDR3 DNA: TGTGCCAGCATAATTAGCGGAACCACCGGGGAGCTGTTTTTT
CDR3 protein: CASIISGTTGELFF

clone size: once
D gene: TRBD1
J gene: TRBJ2-6
V gene: TRBV5-1
CDR3 DNA: TGCGCCAGCATGGGCCTAACGACAGGGGCCAGCTCTGGGGCCAACGTCCTGACTTTC
CDR3 protein: CASMGLTTGASSGANVLTF

clone size: NA
D gene: NA
J gene: TRBJ2-3
V gene: TRBV7-8
CDR3 DNA: TGTGCCAGCAGCCCCCCCGGGTCTAGCCCGCAGTATTTT
CDR3 protein: CASSPPGSSPQYF

clone size: NA
D gene: NA
J gene: TRBJ2-2
V gene: TRBV6-4
CDR3 DNA: TGTGCCAGCAGTGACTCGGAGCACACCGGGGAGCTGTTTTTT
CDR3 protein: CASSDSEHTGELFF

clone size: NA
D gene: TRBD2
J gene: TRBJ2-7
V gene: TRBV7-8
CDR3 DNA: TGTGCCAGCAGCCCCGGGAGGGGAAAGCAAAACGAGCAGTACTTC
CDR3 protein: CASSPGRGKQNEQYF

clone size: NA
D gene: NA
J gene: TRBJ2-2
V gene: TRBV25-1
CDR3 DNA: TGTGCCAGCAGTGACCTTTCACTAGTCAACACCGGGGAGCTGTTTTTT
CDR3 protein: CASSDLSLVNTGELFF

clone size: NA
D gene: TRBD2
J gene: TRBJ2-1
V gene: TRBV9
CDR3 DNA: TGTGCCAGCAGCGTAGCAGAAGCGGGGTACAATGAGCAGTTCTTC
CDR3 protein: CASSVAEAGYNEQFF

clone size: NA
D gene: TRBD2
J gene: TRBJ2-1
V gene: TRBV7-9
CDR3 DNA: TGTGCCAGCAGCCCTAAAAGACTAGCGGGAGTCAGTAATGAGCAGTTCTTC
CDR3 protein: CASSPKRLAGVSNEQFF

clone size: NA
D gene: TRBD1
J gene: TRBJ1-5
V gene: TRBV6-1
CDR3 DNA: TGTGCCAGCAGTGAAGGACAGGGGCCTCAGCCCCAGCATTTT
CDR3 protein: CASSEGQGPQPQHF

clone size: NA
D gene: TRBD2
J gene: TRBJ2-1
V gene: TRBV7-9
CDR3 DNA: TGTGCCAGCAGCCTCCCGACTAGCGGGAGGTTGGCTTATGAGCAGTTCTTC
CDR3 protein: CASSLPTSGRLAYEQFF

clone size: NA
D gene: NA
J gene: TRBJ2-6
V gene: TRBV2
CDR3 DNA: TGTGCCAGCAGTGTGATCTCGACGGATGGGGCCAACGTCCTGACTTTC
CDR3 protein: CASSVISTDGANVLTF

clone size: many
D gene: NA
J gene: TRBJ2-5
V gene: TRBV28
CDR3 DNA: TGTGCCAGCAGTCGTAACCCGGTGGCCTATCAAGAGACCCAGTACTTC
CDR3 protein: CASSRNPVAYQETQYF

clone size: NA
D gene: NA
J gene: TRBJ1-2
V gene: TRBV28
CDR3 DNA: TGTGCCAGCAGCCTTAGGACAAGATATACTAACTATGGCTACACCTTC
CDR3 protein: CASSLRTRYTNYGYTF

clone size: many
D gene: NA
J gene: TRBJ2-1
V gene: TRBV11-1
CDR3 DNA: TGTGCCAGCAGCTTATCGGGTCCCAGAGAAAATGAGCAGTTCTTC
CDR3 protein: CASSLSGPRENEQFF

clone size: NA
D gene: NA
J gene: TRBJ2-7
V gene: TRBV5-1
CDR3 DNA: TGCGCCAGCAGCTTGAATAAAGGCGGGACATTCTCCTACGAGCAGTACTTC
CDR3 protein: CASSLNKGGTFSYEQYF

clone size: NA
D gene: NA
J gene: TRBJ2-5
V gene: TRBV10-3
CDR3 DNA: TGTGCCATCAGTGAATTTGGACGGTTACAAGAGACCCAGTACTTC
CDR3 protein: CAISEFGRLQETQYF

clone size: once
D gene: TRBD1
J gene: TRBJ2-5
V gene: TRBV11-2
CDR3 DNA: TGTGCCAGCAGACCCAACAGGGGCCTAACCCAAGAGACCCAGTACTTC
CDR3 protein: CASRPNRGLTQETQYF

clone size: many
D gene: TRBD1
J gene: TRBJ2-5
V gene: TRBV6-1
CDR3 DNA: TGTGCCAGCAGTGAAGCGGCCACGACAGGGGAAGAGACCCAGTACTTC
CDR3 protein: CASSEAATTGEETQYF

clone size: many
D gene: NA
J gene: TRBJ1-6
V gene: TRBV30
CDR3 DNA: TGTGCCTGGAGTGACATTCTTTCACCCCTCCACTTT
CDR3 protein: CAWSDILSPLHF

clone size: NA
D gene: NA
J gene: TRBJ1-3
V gene: TRBV18
CDR3 DNA: TGTGCCAGCTCACCGCCGATCAGACTCTCTGGAAACACCATATATTTT
CDR3 protein: CASSPPIRLSGNTIYF

clone size: many
D gene: NA
J gene: TRBJ2-1
V gene: TRBV21-1
CDR3 DNA: TGTGCCAGCAGGCTAACGGGCTTCGGGCTAGTCGGTGAGCAGTTCTTC
CDR3 protein: CASRLTGFGLVGEQFF

clone size: once
D gene: NA
J gene: TRBJ2-7
V gene: TRBV19
CDR3 DNA: TGTGCCAGTAGCCCAACCCCGGACTACTCCTACGAGCAGTACTTC
CDR3 protein: CASSPTPDYSYEQYF

clone size: NA
D gene: TRBD2
J gene: TRBJ2-3
V gene: TRBV28
CDR3 DNA: TGTGCCAGCACCCCAACTAGCGGGAGTACAGATACGCAGTATTTT
CDR3 protein: CASTPTSGSTDTQYF

clone size: NA
D gene: NA
J gene: TRBJ1-5
V gene: TRBV25-1
CDR3 DNA: TGTGCCAGCAGTGTACAGGGCAATCAGCCCCAGCATTTT
CDR3 protein: CASSVQGNQPQHF

clone size: many
D gene: NA
J gene: TRBJ2-2
V gene: TRBV5-1
CDR3 DNA: TGCGCCAGCAGCCTGACAGACACCGGGGAGCTGTTTTTT
CDR3 protein: CASSLTDTGELFF

clone size: NA
D gene: TRBD1
J gene: TRBJ2-1
V gene: TRBV19
CDR3 DNA: TGTGCCAGTAGTACGAACCGACAGGGTCTGGGGAATGAGCAGTTCTTC
CDR3 protein: CASSTNRQGLGNEQFF

clone size: NA
D gene: TRBD2
J gene: TRBJ2-1
V gene: TRBV9
CDR3 DNA: TGTGCCAGCAGCGTAGATCAGCGGGGGTACAATGAGCAGTTCTTC
CDR3 protein: CASSVDQRGYNEQFF

clone size: NA
D gene: NA
J gene: TRBJ2-5
V gene: TRBV7-6
CDR3 DNA: TGTGCCAGCAGCTTGGGCGGGACGAGGGAGACCCAGTACTTC
CDR3 protein: CASSLGGTRETQYF